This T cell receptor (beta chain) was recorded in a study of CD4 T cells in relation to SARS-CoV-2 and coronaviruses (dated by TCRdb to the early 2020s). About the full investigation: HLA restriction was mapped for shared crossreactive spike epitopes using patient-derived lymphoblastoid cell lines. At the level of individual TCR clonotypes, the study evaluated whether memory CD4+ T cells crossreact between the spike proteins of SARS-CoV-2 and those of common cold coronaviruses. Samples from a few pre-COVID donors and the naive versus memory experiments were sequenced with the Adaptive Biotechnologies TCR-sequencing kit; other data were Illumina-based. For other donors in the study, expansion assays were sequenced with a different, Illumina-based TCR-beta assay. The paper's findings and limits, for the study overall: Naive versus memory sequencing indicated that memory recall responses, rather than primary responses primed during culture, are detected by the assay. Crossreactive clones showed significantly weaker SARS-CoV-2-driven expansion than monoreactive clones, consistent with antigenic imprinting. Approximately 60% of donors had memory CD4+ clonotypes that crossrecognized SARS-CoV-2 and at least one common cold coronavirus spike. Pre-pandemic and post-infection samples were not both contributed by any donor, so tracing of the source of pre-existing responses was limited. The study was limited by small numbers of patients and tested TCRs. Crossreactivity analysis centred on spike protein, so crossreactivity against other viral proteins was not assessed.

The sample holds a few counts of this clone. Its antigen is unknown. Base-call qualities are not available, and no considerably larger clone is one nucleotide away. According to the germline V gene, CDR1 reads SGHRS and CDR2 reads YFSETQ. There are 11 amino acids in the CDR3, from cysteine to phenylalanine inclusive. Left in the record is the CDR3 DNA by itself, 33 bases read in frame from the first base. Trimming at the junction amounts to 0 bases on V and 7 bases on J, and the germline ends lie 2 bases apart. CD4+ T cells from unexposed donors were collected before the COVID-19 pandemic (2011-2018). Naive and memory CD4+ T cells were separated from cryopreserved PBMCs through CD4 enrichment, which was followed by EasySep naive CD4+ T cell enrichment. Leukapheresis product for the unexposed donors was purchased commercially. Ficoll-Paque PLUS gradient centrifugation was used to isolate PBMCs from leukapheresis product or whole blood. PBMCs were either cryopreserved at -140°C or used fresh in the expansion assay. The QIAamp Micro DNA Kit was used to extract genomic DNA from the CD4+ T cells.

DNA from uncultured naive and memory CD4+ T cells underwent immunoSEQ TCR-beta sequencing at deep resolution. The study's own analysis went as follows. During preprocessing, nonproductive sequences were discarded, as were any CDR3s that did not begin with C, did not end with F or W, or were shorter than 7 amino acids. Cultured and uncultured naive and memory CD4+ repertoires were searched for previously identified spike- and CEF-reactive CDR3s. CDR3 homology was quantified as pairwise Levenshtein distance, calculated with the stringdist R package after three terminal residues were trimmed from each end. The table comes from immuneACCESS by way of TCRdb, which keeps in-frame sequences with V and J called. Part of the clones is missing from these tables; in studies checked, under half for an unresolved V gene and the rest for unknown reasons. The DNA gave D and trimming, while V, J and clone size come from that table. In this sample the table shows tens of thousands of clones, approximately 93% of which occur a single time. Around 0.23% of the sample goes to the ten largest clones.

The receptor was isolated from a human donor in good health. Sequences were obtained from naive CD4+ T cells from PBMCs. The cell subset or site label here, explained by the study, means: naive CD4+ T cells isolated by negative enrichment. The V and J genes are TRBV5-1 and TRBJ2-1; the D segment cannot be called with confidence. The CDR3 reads CASSLENEQFF. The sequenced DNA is TGCGCCAGCAGCTTGGAGAATGAGCAGTTCTTC.